The present T cell receptor beta chain was sequenced within a study of human T cells and chemical hapten exposure. The sample's time point: healthy volunteer bleed at 2 weeks. Whole blood that had not been fractionated was the source of extracted total RNA. The library labeled individual cDNA molecules by adding unique molecular identifiers to them. Authors' analysis steps: Sampled TCR counts reached a median of roughly 90,000 per sample, with values ranging from 23,224 to 690,600. MiXCR was run by TCRdb on the RACE reads, yielding one entry per CDR3 protein. The V and J calls come from TCRdb's annotation, not from the publication. The sample yields around 130,000 distinct CDR3 sequences, more than 7.5% seen once. V was pared by 3 bases and J by 8 bases, with 8 bases between. This CDR3 has 12 residues. A note on this clonotype: The antigen is not known.

Overall study findings and caveats: There was no change with DPC sensitization in TCRs above 1 in 1000 frequency.

Sequencing was done on a sample of whole blood. The clonotype was recovered from a male donor in good health. Some clones in this sample may be carry-over from other donors' samples. The chain combines TRBV12-3 or TRBV12-4 with TRBJ2-1; D gene unclear. CDR3: CASSFISYEQFF. CDR3 nucleotide sequence: TGTGCCAGCAGTTTTATCTCTTATGAGCAGTTCTTC.